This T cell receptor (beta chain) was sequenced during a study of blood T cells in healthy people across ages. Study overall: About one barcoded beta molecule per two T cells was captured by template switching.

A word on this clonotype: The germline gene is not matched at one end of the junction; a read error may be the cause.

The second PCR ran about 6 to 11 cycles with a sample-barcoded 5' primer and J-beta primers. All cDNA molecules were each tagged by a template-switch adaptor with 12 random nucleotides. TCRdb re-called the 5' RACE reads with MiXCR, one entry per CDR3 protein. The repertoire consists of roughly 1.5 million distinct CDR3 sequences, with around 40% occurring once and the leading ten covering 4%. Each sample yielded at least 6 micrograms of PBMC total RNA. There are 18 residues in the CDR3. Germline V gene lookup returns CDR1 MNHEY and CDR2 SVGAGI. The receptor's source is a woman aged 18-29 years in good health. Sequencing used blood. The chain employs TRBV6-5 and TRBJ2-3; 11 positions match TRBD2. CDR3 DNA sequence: TGTGCCAGCAGTTATGCTAGCGGGGGGCCTACTAGCACAGATACGCGGTATTTT. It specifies CASSYASGGPTSTDTRYF.